This section outlines one T cell receptor (beta chain) sequence together with its context. The germline V gene has CDR1 KGHDR and CDR2 SFDVKD. The CDR3 has 15 residues. The V and J ends lost 5 bases and 0 bases respectively, with 12 bases between them. Authors' methods: Amplifying reference gene primers gave estimates of nucleated cell counts. Only in-frame clones appear in the TCRdb table, and some are missing; sequencing was by immunoSEQ multiplex PCR. V, J and clone size were drawn from that table, and D and trimming were deduced from the DNA. The table records some 200,000 clones, more than 80% of them present only once. The source of the sample is a study of blood T cell repertoires in COVID-19. Study-wide background: Acute-phase and convalescent COVID-19 samples originated in the United States, Italy and Spain. PBMCs, B-cell-depleted T cells, or T cells provided the cDNA or gDNA that made up the material.

The sequence derives from a woman aged 80 or over with acute or convalescent COVID-19. Sequencing was done on a sample of peripheral blood. V is TRBV24-1 and J is TRBJ1-1; D ambiguous. CDR3 amino acids: CATSGGAGVNTEAFF. In DNA form, the CDR3 reads TGTGCCACCAGTGGGGGAGCAGGTGTGAACACTGAAGCTTTCTTT.